One sample yielded the 28 T cell receptor beta chains listed below, sequenced in a study of OX40 agonist ivuxolimab in advanced cancers. This table comes from immunoSEQ multiplex PCR, and its TCRdb copy is limited to in-frame clones, with some not included. This table holds about 52,000 clones, less than 90% found once. The starting material was CD4+ or CD8+ T cells sorted from blood, obtained in a trial of the OX40 agonist ivuxolimab. These receptors were obtained from an adult with an advanced solid tumor such as melanoma, head and neck, liver or kidney cancer.

This chain uses TRBV19 with TRBJ1-6; no clear D gene. V was cut by 3 bases and J by 8 bases, with 17 bases left in between. Looked up from germline, CDR1 is LNHDA and CDR2 is SQIVND (reference sequence). This CDR3 is 16 amino acids long. CDR3 bases: TGTGCCAGTAGTATGTTAGACTCTCCGGGGTATTCACCCCTCCACTTT. Amino acids: CASSMLDSPGYSPLHF.

V gene TRBV7-6 combines with J gene TRBJ2-2, with D possibly TRBD1 on 6 matching bases. CDR3 length: 16 residues. V dropped 5 bases and J dropped 0 bases, with 13 bases sitting between them. CDR1 SGHVS and CDR2 FNYEAQ come from the germline V gene. The CDR3 here is CASSPNRDANTGELFF. Here the CDR3 DNA reads TGTGCCAGCAGCCCCAACAGGGACGCGAACACCGGGGAGCTGTTTTTT.

V is TRBV4-2 and J is TRBJ1-6; the D is unclear. The CDR3 consists of 15 residues. V was shortened by 0 bases and J by 13 bases, with 16 bases between the two germline ends. Germline-derived CDR1 and CDR2 are LGHNA and YNFKEQ. The CDR3 sequence is CASSQDRDYHVPLHF. DNA of the CDR3: TGTGCCAGCAGCCAAGATCGCGACTACCACGTTCCCCTCCACTTT.

The chain couples TRBV5-3 to TRBJ2-7; 10 bases map to TRBD1. Being an ORF, TRBV5-3 has a function that is uncertain. The V and J ends lost 4 bases and 9 bases, in that order; junction bases with no gene match: 10. CDR3 size: 14 residues. As DNA, the CDR3 is TGTGCCAGAAGCAGAGGACAGGGGGGACGCTGGCAGTACTTC. This gives the protein CARSRGQGGRWQYF.

About this clone: Its ends do not fully match the called genes, so a read error is possible. The rearrangement joins TRBV7-8 to TRBJ2-7; a weak D match, TRBD1 (6 bases). Per the germline V gene, CDR1 is SGHVS and CDR2 is FQNEAQ. CDR3 length: 16 amino acids. DNA for the CDR3: TGTGCCAGCAGCCCCAGTTTGAGGACAGCCTCCTTCGAGCAGTACTTC. It translates to CASSPSLRTASFEQYF. The whole variable domain, filled in from reference TRBV7-8 and TRBJ2-7, reads GAGVSQSPRYKVAKRGQDVALRCDPISGHVSLFWYQQALGQGPEFLTYFQNEAQLDKSGLPSDRFFAERPEGSVSTLKIQRTQQEDSAVYLCASSPSLRTASFEQYFGPGTRLTVT.

This sequence joins TRBV4-2 and TRBJ2-1; 16 positions match TRBD2. J lost 10 bases, V lost 6 bases, and 12 bases had no gene match. This CDR3 spans 17 amino acids. Per germline, CDR1 LGHNA and CDR2 YNFKEQ. The CDR3 loop is CASRLGLAGGPTEEQFF. DNA of the CDR3: TGTGCCAGCAGACTGGGACTAGCGGGGGGGCCGACCGAGGAGCAGTTCTTC.

In its sample, this clone was seen a few times. The genes are TRBV4-1 and TRBJ1-1; D perhaps matches TRBD1 (5 bases). The germline CDR1 and CDR2 sequences are MGHRA and YSYEKL. The CDR3 consists of 15 residues. Between the trimmed V and J ends, which lost 2 bases and 0 bases, there was a span of 10 bases. CDR3 sequence: CASSQFPGMNTEAFF. The DNA for the CDR3 is TGCGCCAGCAGCCAATTTCCAGGGATGAACACTGAAGCTTTCTTT.

This rearrangement joins TRBV7-9 to TRBJ2-1, with a weak D call TRBD1 (6 bases). V was shortened by 2 bases and J by 4 bases, with 18 bases between the two germline ends. Germline CDR1 reads SEHNR; CDR2 reads FQNEAQ (reference sequence). The CDR3 totals 17 residues. The CDR3 sequence: CASSLSGQGTLYNEQFF. CDR3 nucleotide sequence: TGTGCCAGCAGCTTATCTGGCCAGGGGACACTATACAATGAGCAGTTCTTC. The variable domain in full, with the rest retrieved from reference TRBV7-9 and TRBJ2-1, is DTGVSQNPRHKITKRGQNVTFRCDPISEHNRLYWYRQTLGQGPEFLTYFQNEAQLEKSRLLSDRFSAERPKGSFSTLEIQRTEQGDSAMYLCASSLSGQGTLYNEQFFGPGTRLTVL.

The chain is built from TRBV18 and TRBJ1-5, with D possibly matching TRBD1 (6 bases). CDR3 length: 15 amino acids. With 5 bases removed from V and 3 bases from J, the gap between germline ends came to 14 bases. Germline CDR1 KGHSH, CDR2 LQKENI. The CDR3 loop reads CASSSGDLINQPQHF. CDR3 bases: TGTGCCAGCTCATCAGGGGACCTCATCAATCAGCCCCAGCATTTT. The variable domain in full, completed from reference TRBV18 and TRBJ1-5, reads NAGVMQNPRHLVRRRGQEARLRCSPMKGHSHVYWYRQLPEEGLKFMVYLQKENIIDESGMPKERFSAEFPKEGPSILRIQQVVRGDSAAYFCASSSGDLINQPQHFGDGTRLSIL.

The J gene is TRBJ1-2, the V gene TRBV4-1; TRBD1 matches 8 bases. This CDR3 is 16 amino acids long. The V segment lost 2 bases and the J segment 5 bases; nucleotides outside the gene matches: 10. Germline assignment: CDR1 MGHRA and CDR2 YSYEKL. The CDR3 here is CASSQTPTTGGYGYTF. DNA for the CDR3: TGCGCCAGCAGCCAAACCCCAACAACAGGGGGGTATGGCTACACCTTC.

This clone appeared a single time. The chain couples TRBV4-1 to TRBJ2-4; 7 bases match TRBD1. The V segment lost 4 bases and the J segment 0 bases; nucleotides outside the gene matches: 9. This CDR3 is 17 amino acids long. The germline gives CDR1 MGHRA, CDR2 YSYEKL. CDR3 nucleotides: TGCGCCAGCAGCCTATCGGGACAGAATATAGCCAAAAACATTCAGTACTTC. Translation: CASSLSGQNIAKNIQYF.

This sequence joins TRBV6-6 and TRBJ2-2; D is unresolved. Germline CDR1 MNHNY, CDR2 SVGAGI (reference sequence). Trimming took off 2 bases at V and 5 bases at J, with 6 bases between the two ends. This CDR3 has 13 residues. CDR3 in amino acids: CASSYGDTGELFF. The CDR3 nucleotides are TGTGCCAGCAGTTACGGGGATACCGGGGAGCTGTTTTTT.

This chain joins TRBV4-1 and TRBJ2-1; TRBD1 aligns across 8 bases. The V gene's germline CDR1 is MGHRA and CDR2 YSYEKL. The V segment lost 4 bases and the J segment 6 bases; nucleotides outside the gene matches: 8. This CDR3 is built from 15 residues. As DNA, the CDR3 is TGCGCCAGCAGCCTTCCCGAGACAGGGGTCAATGAGCAGTTCTTC. Its translation: CASSLPETGVNEQFF.

The gene calls are TRBV19 and TRBJ1-1; D ambiguous. V was trimmed by 5 bases and J by 0 bases, leaving 16 bases between them. This CDR3 comprises 16 residues. Germline assignment: CDR1 LNHDA and CDR2 SQIVND (reference sequence). The CDR3 region has the DNA TGTGCCAGTAGTGAACCTCGTATAGGACTGAACACTGAAGCTTTCTTT. As protein: CASSEPRIGLNTEAFF. Based on the CDR3 plus reference TRBV19 and TRBJ1-1, the full variable domain is DGGITQSPKYLFRKEGQNVTLSCEQNLNHDAMYWYRQDPGQGLRLIYYSQIVNDFQKGDIAEGYSVSREKKESFPLTVTSAQKNPTAFYLCASSEPRIGLNTEAFFGQGTRLTVV.

This clone has a count of ten or more. Other nucleotide sequences in the sample specify the same CDR3. The chain uses TRBV6-1 and TRBJ2-3; 12 bases align to TRBD2. The CDR3 runs to 16 residues. The J segment lost 4 bases and the V segment lost 0 bases, leaving 2 bases of the junction unmatched. The V gene's germline CDR1 is MNHNS and CDR2 SASEGT. The CDR3: CASSEALAGGPDTQYF. In DNA form, the CDR3 reads TGTGCCAGCAGTGAAGCGCTAGCGGGGGGGCCAGATACGCAGTATTTT.

The V and J genes are TRBV11-2 and TRBJ1-5; no clear D. CDR3 length: 15 amino acids. Germline V gives CDR1 SGHAT, CDR2 FQNNGV. Trimming left V 0 bases short and J 0 bases short, with 6 bases between. The chain's CDR3 is CASSLDGYSNQPQHF. The CDR3 DNA is TGTGCCAGCAGCTTAGACGGATATAGCAATCAGCCCCAGCATTTT.

The gene calls are TRBV5-1 and TRBJ2-7, with TRBD1 as a possible D gene (5 bases). The ends were cut back, 0 bases at V and 3 bases at J, with 7 bases in the middle. The germline V gene has CDR1 SGHRS and CDR2 YFSETQ. CDR3 length: 13 amino acids. The CDR3 protein is CASSLVGDYEQYF. The CDR3 region has the DNA TGCGCCAGCAGCTTGGTAGGGGACTACGAGCAGTACTTC.

J is TRBJ2-2 and V is TRBV4-2; D may be TRBD2 (6 bases). The CDR3 extends over 18 amino acids. V lost 0 bases and J lost 1, with 15 bases in between. In germline, CDR1 is LGHNA, CDR2 YNFKEQ. For the CDR3, the DNA is TGTGCCAGCAGCCAAGAGCGACGGCAGGGACTGAACACCGGGGAGCTGTTTTTT. This gives the protein CASSQERRQGLNTGELFF.

The V gene is TRBV19, the J gene TRBJ1-1; no definite D call. Germline V lookup: CDR1 LNHDA, CDR2 SQIVND (reference sequence). This CDR3 spans 14 amino acids. Trimming left V 3 bases short and J 0 bases short, with 8 bases between. Written as DNA, the CDR3 is TGTGCCAGTAGTATCCGCGGGATGAACACTGAAGCTTTCTTT. Encoded protein: CASSIRGMNTEAFF.

This chain connects TRBV4-1 to TRBJ2-7; 8 nucleotides agree with TRBD2. V shed 1 base, J shed 3 bases, and the junction held 11 bases outside the gene matches. The CDR3 is made up of 17 amino acids. Germline V gene sequence: CDR1 MGHRA, CDR2 YSYEKL. CDR3 residues: CASSQVIAGQALYEQYF. The CDR3 bases are TGCGCCAGCAGCCAAGTCATAGCGGGGCAGGCCCTCTACGAGCAGTACTTC.

The chain couples TRBV19 to TRBJ1-2; weak D call: TRBD1 (5 bases). Germline lookup yields CDR1 LNHDA and CDR2 SQIVND (reference sequence). The CDR3 sequence is 17 residues long. The V and J ends lost 7 bases and 7 bases respectively, with 28 bases between them. This CDR3 is CASTPVQGITLMGGYTF. The CDR3 bases are TGTGCCAGTACCCCCGTCCAGGGAATTACTCTAATGGGTGGCTACACCTTC.

The V and J genes are TRBV29-1 and TRBJ2-1, with 10 bases lining up with TRBD2. Looked up from germline, CDR1 is SQVTM and CDR2 is ANQGSEA. J was trimmed by 1 base and V by 5 bases; bases with no gene match: 5. The CDR3 totals 15 residues. The CDR3 DNA sequence: TGCAGCGTTCCTTTAGCGGGGGGTTCCTACAATGAGCAGTTCTTC. Translating gives CSVPLAGGSYNEQFF.

The chain employs TRBV2 and TRBJ1-1; the match to TRBD1 covers 7 bases. Trimming cost V 6 bases and J 5 bases; bases outside gene matches: 6. This CDR3 comprises 13 residues. Germline V lookup: CDR1 SNHLY, CDR2 FYNNEI. CDR3 loop: CASRTGVRTEAFF. In nucleotides, the CDR3 is TGTGCCAGCAGAACAGGGGTGCGGACTGAAGCTTTCTTT.

V and J are TRBV14 and TRBJ1-1; maybe TRBD1 (6 bases). In germline, CDR1 is SGHDN, CDR2 FVKESK. V was clipped by 3 bases and J by 8 bases, with 13 bases between them. The CDR3 sequence is 13 residues long. The CDR3 here is CASSHRQALEAFF. The CDR3 DNA sequence: TGTGCCAGCAGCCACCGACAGGCTTTGGAAGCTTTCTTT.

The J gene is TRBJ1-2, the V gene TRBV29-1, with a weak D call TRBD1 (5 bases). This CDR3 has 15 amino acids. Trimming removed 0 bases at V and 5 bases at J, with 16 bases between. Germline CDR1 SQVTM, CDR2 ANQGSEA. CDR3 in amino acids: CSVEDRFQGGYGYTF. The CDR3 DNA reads as TGCAGCGTTGAAGATCGGTTCCAGGGTGGGTATGGCTACACCTTC. The entire variable domain, with the rest obtained from reference TRBV29-1 and TRBJ1-2, is as follows: SAVISQKPSRDICQRGTSLTIQCQVDSQVTMMFWYRQQPGQSLTLIATANQGSEATYESGFVIDKFPISRPNLTFSTLTVSNMSPEDSSIYLCSVEDRFQGGYGYTFGSGTRLTVV.

This chain uses TRBV27 with TRBJ2-1; D perhaps matches TRBD2 (6 bases). V was clipped by 4 bases and J by 0 bases, with 7 bases between them. The V gene's germline CDR1 is MNHEY and CDR2 SMNVEV (reference sequence). The CDR3 runs to 14 residues. CDR3 DNA sequence: TGTGCCAGCAGTTCCGGGAGCTCCTACAATGAGCAGTTCTTC. It yields the protein CASSSGSSYNEQFF.

V is TRBV19 and J is TRBJ1-2, with D unresolved. Germline CDR1 reads LNHDA; CDR2 reads SQIVND (reference sequence). The CDR3 loop spans 12 amino acids. Trimming stripped 7 bases from V and 4 bases from J, with 10 bases between. The CDR3 DNA is TGTGCCAGTATCGACCCTTTCTATGGCTACACCTTC. This sequence encodes CASIDPFYGYTF. Full variable domain (rest looked up from reference TRBV19 and TRBJ1-2): DGGITQSPKYLFRKEGQNVTLSCEQNLNHDAMYWYRQDPGQGLRLIYYSQIVNDFQKGDIAEGYSVSREKKESFPLTVTSAQKNPTAFYLCASIDPFYGYTFGSGTRLTVV.

The chain employs TRBV7-9 and TRBJ1-4, with a weak D call TRBD1 (5 bases). V lost 2 bases to trimming and J lost 8 bases, with 9 bases between them. Germline loops: CDR1 SEHNR, CDR2 FQNEAQ (reference sequence). This CDR3 has 13 amino acids. The CDR3 DNA reads as TGTGCCAGCAGCTTACCAGGGATGGAAAAACTGTTTTTT. Amino acid sequence: CASSLPGMEKLFF.